This passage covers 6 T cell receptor beta chains from one sample sequenced in a study of T cells in Graves' hyperthyroidism and ophthalmopathy. There were TCR beta CDR3 regions amplified from RNA transcripts. TCR CDR3 underwent first-round RT-PCR with the HTBI primer set. TCRdb processed the multiplex PCR reads anew with MiXCR; each CDR3 protein has one entry. The profile covers about 270,000 distinct CDR3 sequences, with roughly 15% appearing a single time and 30% taken by the ten largest. The sequenced material came from blood. The receptors were gathered from a woman aged 50 to 60 with Graves' hyperthyroidism that later progressed to Graves' ophthalmopathy.

On this clonotype itself: A read error may be the cause here, since a much bigger clone is one base away. The V gene is TRBV7-9, the J gene TRBJ2-7, with TRBD1 as a possible D gene (7 bases). V lost 4 bases and J lost 4, with 14 bases in between. Germline-derived CDR1 and CDR2 are SEHNR and FQNEAQ (reference sequence). The CDR3 extends over 14 amino acids. The CDR3, as DNA: TGTGCCAGCAGCTCACTCAGGGGGGAGTACGAGCAGTACTTC. It is translated as CASSSLRGEYEQYF. Filled out from reference TRBV7-9 and TRBJ2-7, the complete variable domain reads DTGVSQNPRHKITKRGQNVTFRCDPISEHNRLYWYRQTLGQGPEFLTYFQNEAQLEKSRLLSDRFSAERPKGSFSTLEIQRTEQGDSAMYLCASSSLRGEYEQYFGPGTRLTVT.

The V gene is TRBV9, the J gene TRBJ2-1; the D gene is possibly TRBD2 (5 bases). Germline V gene lookup returns CDR1 SGDLS and CDR2 YYNGEE. The V and J ends lost 0 bases and 4 bases respectively, with 11 bases between them. There are 15 residues in the CDR3. CDR3 sequence: CASSVGGSLYNEQFF. DNA for the CDR3: TGTGCCAGCAGCGTAGGAGGGAGTTTATACAATGAGCAGTTCTTC.

This clonotype was detected only a few times. The CDR3 region has the DNA TGTGCCAGCAGCCCGACAGCAGGCGGAAACACCATATATTTT. Protein: CASSPTAGGNTIYF. This chain links TRBV13 with TRBJ1-3, with D perhaps matching TRBD1 (5 bases). CDR3 length: 14 amino acids. Germline assignment: CDR1 PRHDT and CDR2 FYEKMQ (reference sequence). Trimming removed 5 bases from V and 4 bases from J, with 12 bases in between.

At least ten counts were recorded for this clonotype. This chain uses TRBV13 with TRBJ1-1; D remains ambiguous. CDR3 length: 13 amino acids. V was pared by 0 bases and J by 8 bases, with 10 bases between. Per germline, CDR1 PRHDT and CDR2 FYEKMQ (reference sequence). CDR3 in DNA: TGTGCCAGCAGCTTAGGACAGAATGCCGAAGCTTTCTTT. As protein: CASSLGQNAEAFF.

This clonotype was found many times. This chain connects TRBV11-2 to TRBJ1-1; possibly TRBD1 for D (5 bases). Trimming pared 5 bases from V and 9 bases from J, leaving 25 bases between. CDR3 length: 16 residues. Looked up from germline, CDR1 is SGHAT and CDR2 is FQNNGV. In nucleotides, the CDR3 is TGTGCCAGCAGCCCAACAACCAGGGAATCCCTTACAAAAGCTTTCTTT. Protein sequence: CASSPTTRESLTKAFF.

This clonotype was found a few times. The rearrangement links TRBV3-1 to TRBJ2-7, with 7 bases that match TRBD1. The germline V gene encodes CDR1 LGHDT and CDR2 YNNKEL (reference sequence). Germline trimming cut 1 base from V and 4 bases from J; bases unmatched to any gene: 10. This CDR3 is 16 amino acids long. The CDR3 region is CASSQGTGRPLYEQYF. The DNA for the CDR3 is TGTGCCAGCAGCCAAGGGACAGGCCGGCCGCTATACGAGCAGTACTTC.